The present T cell receptor (beta chain) was sequenced within a study of molecular identifiers for immune sequencing clone quantification. This clonotype was observed many times. TCRdb analysed the PCR reads with MiXCR anew, one entry per CDR3 protein. The sample gives 10,000 or so distinct CDR3 sequences, roughly a fifth of which show up once; 1.7% is in the top ten. Sorting was used to obtain naive CD8 T cells (CD8+CD4-CCR7+CD45RA+). Sequenced: naive CD8+ T cells from blood, with Jurkat cell RNA spiked in. Indicated subset: FACS-sorted CD8+CD4-CCR7+CD45RA+ naive T cells. This receptor was obtained from a human donor in good health. Some libraries in this study had Jurkat cell RNA spiked in.

This CDR3 is CASSLVGDSNQPQHF. CDR3 coding DNA: TGTGCCAGCAGCTTAGTGGGGGACAGCAATCAGCCCCAGCATTTT. The genes are TRBV7-9 and TRBJ1-5; D might be TRBD1 (5 bases). V lost 1 base, J lost 1 base, and 8 bases lay in between. The CDR3 has 15 amino acids. The germline CDR1 and CDR2 sequences are SEHNR and FQNEAQ (reference sequence). The full variable domain, completed using reference TRBV7-9 and TRBJ1-5, is DTGVSQNPRHKITKRGQNVTFRCDPISEHNRLYWYRQTLGQGPEFLTYFQNEAQLEKSRLLSDRFSAERPKGSFSTLEIQRTEQGDSAMYLCASSLVGDSNQPQHFGDGTRLSIL.